This TCR beta chain was sequenced for a study of T cells in narcolepsy (dated by TCRdb to the late 2010s). As for the study more broadly: The study enrolled patients with narcolepsy type 1 or type 2 (NT1, NT2) together with healthy control donors. To look for autoreactive T cells in narcolepsy patients that target self-antigens of hypocretin neurons (hypocretin, TRIB2), the study used TCR Vbeta sequencing to follow clonotypes in blood and CSF.

Worth noting for this clone: Its binding antigen is unknown. No quality values exist for individual bases; no much larger clone is one base distant.

The receptor library was made with the immunoSEQ multiplex PCR assay. TCRdb provides this immuneACCESS table in a form limited to in-frame rearrangements. Some clones are lacking; in checked studies, under half of them reflect an unresolved V gene, and why the rest are absent is not known. Counted in this sample were tens of thousands of clones; roughly 90% of them appeared once. Of the sample, about 1.3% is held by the ten largest clones. Memory CD4+ T cells were sorted ex vivo from peripheral blood of narcolepsy patients and healthy controls for TCR Vbeta sequencing. Paper-wide results and their limitations: Certain blood memory CD4+ repertoires from patients and controls had no sequences that matched autoreactive T cell clones. In plots comparing CSF and blood CD4+ T cell clonotypes from the same patient, HCRT-specific and TRIB2-specific autoreactive clonotypes were highlighted. Patients and controls had similar numbers of sequenced blood memory CD4+ clonotypes, with averages of approximately 40,000 in patients and 33,354 in controls. Autoreactive clonotypes were reported to be detected serially in the blood of the same patients and of different patients, but not in the blood of healthy controls.

The clonotype originates from a human donor with narcolepsy. The specimen sequenced was CD45RA- memory CD4+ T cells from PBMCs. The cell subset or site label for this specimen denotes: memory T cells sorted ex vivo from peripheral blood.

The DNA sequence reads TGCAGTGCTAGTCTAGGGGAGAGCTACACCTTC. It encodes CSASLGESYTF. The rearranged chain carries TRBV20-1 and TRBJ1-2; perhaps TRBD1 is the D gene, with 5 bases matching. The CDR3 has 11 amino acids, counting the end cysteine and phenylalanine. The DNA shown is the 33-base CDR3, in frame from base 1. CDR1 and CDR2 (DFQATT, SNEGSKA) derive from the germline V gene (reference sequence). V gives up 3 bases and J gives up 9 bases, and the segment between their germline ends measures 11 bases.